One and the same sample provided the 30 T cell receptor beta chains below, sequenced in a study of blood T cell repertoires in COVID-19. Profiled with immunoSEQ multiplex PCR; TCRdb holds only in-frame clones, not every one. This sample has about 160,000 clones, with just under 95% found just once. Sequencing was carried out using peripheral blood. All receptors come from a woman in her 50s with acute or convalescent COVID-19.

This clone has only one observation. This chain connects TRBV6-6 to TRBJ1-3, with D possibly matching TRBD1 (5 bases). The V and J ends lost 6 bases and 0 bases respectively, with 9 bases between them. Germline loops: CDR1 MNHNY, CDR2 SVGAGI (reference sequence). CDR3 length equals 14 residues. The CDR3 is CASRQETSGNTIYF. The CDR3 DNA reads TGTGCCAGCAGACAGGAGACCTCTGGAAACACCATATATTTT.

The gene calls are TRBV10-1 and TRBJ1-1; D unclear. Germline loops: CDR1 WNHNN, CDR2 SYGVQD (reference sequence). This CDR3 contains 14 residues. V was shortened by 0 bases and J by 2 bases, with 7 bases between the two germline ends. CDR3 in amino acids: CASSESRLNTEAFF. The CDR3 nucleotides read TGCGCCAGCAGTGAGTCCCGTCTCAACACTGAAGCTTTCTTT.

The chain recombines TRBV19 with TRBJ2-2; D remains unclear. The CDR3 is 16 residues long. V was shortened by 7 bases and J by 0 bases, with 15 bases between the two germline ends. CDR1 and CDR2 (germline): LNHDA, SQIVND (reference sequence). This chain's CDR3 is CASNPAWLANTGELFF. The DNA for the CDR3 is TGTGCCAGTAACCCCGCCTGGCTCGCGAACACCGGGGAGCTGTTTTTT. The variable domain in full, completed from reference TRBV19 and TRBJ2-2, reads DGGITQSPKYLFRKEGQNVTLSCEQNLNHDAMYWYRQDPGQGLRLIYYSQIVNDFQKGDIAEGYSVSREKKESFPLTVTSAQKNPTAFYLCASNPAWLANTGELFFGEGSRLTVL.

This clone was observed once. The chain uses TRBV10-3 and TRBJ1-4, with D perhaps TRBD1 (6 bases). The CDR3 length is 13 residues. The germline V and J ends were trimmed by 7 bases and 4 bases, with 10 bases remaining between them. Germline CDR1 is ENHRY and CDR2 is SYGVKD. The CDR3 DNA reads TGTGCCATCAAGGACAGTAATAATGAAAAACTGTTTTTT. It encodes CAIKDSNNEKLFF.

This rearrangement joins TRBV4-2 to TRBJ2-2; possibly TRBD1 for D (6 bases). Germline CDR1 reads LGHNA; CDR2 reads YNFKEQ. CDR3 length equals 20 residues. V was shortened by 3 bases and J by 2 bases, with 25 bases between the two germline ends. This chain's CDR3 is CASSQGLGHSGQFNTGELFF. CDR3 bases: TGTGCCAGCAGCCAGGGGTTAGGACACTCCGGACAGTTCAACACCGGGGAGCTGTTTTTT.

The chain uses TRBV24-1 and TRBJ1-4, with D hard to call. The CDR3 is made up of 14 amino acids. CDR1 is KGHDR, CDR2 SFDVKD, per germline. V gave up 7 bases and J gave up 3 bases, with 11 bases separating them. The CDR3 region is CATSPSGANEKLFF. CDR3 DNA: TGTGCCACCAGCCCCTCGGGAGCTAATGAAAAACTGTTTTTT.

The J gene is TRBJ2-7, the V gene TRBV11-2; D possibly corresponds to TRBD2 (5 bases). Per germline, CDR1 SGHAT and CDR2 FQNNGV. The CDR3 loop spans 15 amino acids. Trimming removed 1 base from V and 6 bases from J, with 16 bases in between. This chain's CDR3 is CASSLVGLASGEQYF. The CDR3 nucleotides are TGTGCCAGCAGCTTAGTCGGGCTAGCCTCGGGCGAGCAGTACTTC.

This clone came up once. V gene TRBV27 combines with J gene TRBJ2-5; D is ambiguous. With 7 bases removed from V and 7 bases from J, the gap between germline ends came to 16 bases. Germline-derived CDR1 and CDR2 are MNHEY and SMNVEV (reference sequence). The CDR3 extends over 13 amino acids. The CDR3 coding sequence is TGTGCCAGCAAACCTCTATCGGTCGGGACCCAGTACTTC. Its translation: CASKPLSVGTQYF.

This chain's CDR3 is CASSPTYSNQPQHF. The CDR3 DNA sequence: TGTGCCAGCAGTCCTACGTATAGCAATCAGCCCCAGCATTTT. This chain connects TRBV25-1 to TRBJ1-5; D gene ambiguous. This CDR3 is built from 14 residues. The germline V and J ends were trimmed by 5 bases and 0 bases, with 8 bases remaining between them. CDR1 and CDR2 from the germline V gene are MGHDK and SYGVNS.

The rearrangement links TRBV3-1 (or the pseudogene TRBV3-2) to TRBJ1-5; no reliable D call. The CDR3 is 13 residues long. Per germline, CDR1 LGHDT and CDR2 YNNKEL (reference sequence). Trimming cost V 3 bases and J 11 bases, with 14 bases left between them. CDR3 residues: CASSHSAIDTQHF. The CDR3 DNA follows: TGTGCCAGCAGCCACTCCGCGATCGATACCCAGCATTTT.

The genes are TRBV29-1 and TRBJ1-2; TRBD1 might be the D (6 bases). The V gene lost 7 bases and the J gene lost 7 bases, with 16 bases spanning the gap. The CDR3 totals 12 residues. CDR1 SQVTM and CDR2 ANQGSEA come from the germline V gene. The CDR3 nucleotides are TGCAGCGGTAGCCAGGGGCGCGGTGGCTACACCTTC. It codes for CSGSQGRGGYTF.

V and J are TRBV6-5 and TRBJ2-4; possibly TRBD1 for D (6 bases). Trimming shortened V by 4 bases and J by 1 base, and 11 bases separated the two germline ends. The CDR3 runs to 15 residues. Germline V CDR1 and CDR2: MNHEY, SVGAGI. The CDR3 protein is CASSFDTGAKNIQYF. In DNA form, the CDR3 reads TGTGCCAGCAGTTTCGATACAGGGGCCAAAAACATTCAGTACTTC.

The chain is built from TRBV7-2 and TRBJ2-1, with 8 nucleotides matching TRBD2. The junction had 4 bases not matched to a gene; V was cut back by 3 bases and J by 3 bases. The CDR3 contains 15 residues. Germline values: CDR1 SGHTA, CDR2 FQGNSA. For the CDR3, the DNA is TGTGCCAGCAGCTTCGGAGCGGGAGACTACAATGAGCAGTTCTTC. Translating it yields CASSFGAGDYNEQFF.

The CDR3 reads CASSLSHMAGYNEQFF. The CDR3 DNA follows: TGTGCCAGCAGCTTATCCCACATGGCAGGCTACAATGAGCAGTTCTTC. The rearrangement uses TRBV7-3 and TRBJ2-1; D is unclear. This CDR3 is built from 16 residues. The germline CDR1 and CDR2 sequences are SGHTA and FQGTGA. V was clipped by 2 bases and J by 3 bases, with 14 bases between them.

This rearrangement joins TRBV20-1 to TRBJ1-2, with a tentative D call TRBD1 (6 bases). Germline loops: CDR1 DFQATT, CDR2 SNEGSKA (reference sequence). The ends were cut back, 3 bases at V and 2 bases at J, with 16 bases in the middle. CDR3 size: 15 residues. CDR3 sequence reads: CSASSGGAENYGYTF. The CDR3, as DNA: TGCAGTGCTAGTAGCGGGGGCGCAGAGAACTATGGCTACACCTTC.

The DNA for the CDR3 is TGTGCCAGCAGCTTAGCCCAGGGGGCTGCTGGAAACACCATATATTTT. Translation: CASSLAQGAAGNTIYF. The chain has TRBV7-6 and TRBJ1-3, with TRBD1 matching 8 bases. There are 16 residues in the CDR3. The germline gives CDR1 SGHVS, CDR2 FNYEAQ. Trimming removed 0 bases from V and 2 bases from J; junction bases left unmatched: 3.

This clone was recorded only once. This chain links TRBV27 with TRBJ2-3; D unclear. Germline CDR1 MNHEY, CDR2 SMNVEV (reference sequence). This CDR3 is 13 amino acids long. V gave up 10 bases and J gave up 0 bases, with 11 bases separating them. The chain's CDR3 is CATPSLSTDTQYF. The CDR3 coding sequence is TGTGCCACTCCCTCTTTAAGCACAGATACGCAGTATTTT.

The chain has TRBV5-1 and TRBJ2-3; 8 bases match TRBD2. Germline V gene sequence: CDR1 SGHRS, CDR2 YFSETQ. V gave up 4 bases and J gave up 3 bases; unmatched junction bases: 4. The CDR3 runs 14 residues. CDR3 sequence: CASSGGLVTDTQYF. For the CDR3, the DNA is TGCGCCAGCAGCGGGGGACTAGTTACAGATACGCAGTATTTT.

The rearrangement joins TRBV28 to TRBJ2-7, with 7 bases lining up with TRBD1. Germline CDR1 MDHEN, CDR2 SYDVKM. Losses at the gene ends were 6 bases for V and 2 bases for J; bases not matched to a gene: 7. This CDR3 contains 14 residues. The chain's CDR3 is CASRKAGTAYEQYF. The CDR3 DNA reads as TGTGCCAGCAGAAAAGCTGGGACAGCCTACGAGCAGTACTTC.

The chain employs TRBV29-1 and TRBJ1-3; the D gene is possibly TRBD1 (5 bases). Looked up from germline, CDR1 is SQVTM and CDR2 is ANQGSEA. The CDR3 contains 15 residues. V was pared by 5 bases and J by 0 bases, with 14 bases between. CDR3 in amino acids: CSVRGSLFSGNTIYF. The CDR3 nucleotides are TGCAGCGTTCGGGGGAGTCTTTTCTCTGGAAACACCATATATTTT.

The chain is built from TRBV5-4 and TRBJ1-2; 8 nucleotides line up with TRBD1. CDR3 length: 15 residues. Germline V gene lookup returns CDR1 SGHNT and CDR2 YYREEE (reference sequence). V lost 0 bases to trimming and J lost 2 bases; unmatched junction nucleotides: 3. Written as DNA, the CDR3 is TGTGCCAGCAGCTTGGAGCAGGGGGCCAACTATGGCTACACCTTC. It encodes CASSLEQGANYGYTF. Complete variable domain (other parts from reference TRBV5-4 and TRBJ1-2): ETGVTQSPTHLIKTRGQQVTLRCSSQSGHNTVSWYQQALGQGPQFIFQYYREEENGRGNFPPRFSGLQFPNYSSELNVNALELDDSALYLCASSLEQGANYGYTFGSGTRLTVV.

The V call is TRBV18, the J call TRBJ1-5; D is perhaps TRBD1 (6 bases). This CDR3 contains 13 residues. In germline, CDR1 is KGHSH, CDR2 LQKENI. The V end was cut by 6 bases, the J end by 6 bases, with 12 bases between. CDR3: CASSQGMGQPQHF. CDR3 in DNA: TGTGCCAGCTCCCAGGGGATGGGTCAGCCCCAGCATTTT.

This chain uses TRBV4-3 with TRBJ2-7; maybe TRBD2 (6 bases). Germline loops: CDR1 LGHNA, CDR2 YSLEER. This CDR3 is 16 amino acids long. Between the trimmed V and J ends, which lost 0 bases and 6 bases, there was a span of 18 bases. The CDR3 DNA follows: TGCGCCAGCAGCCAAGAGGGAGGCCTCGCGGGAAGCGAGCAGTACTTC. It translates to CASSQEGGLAGSEQYF.

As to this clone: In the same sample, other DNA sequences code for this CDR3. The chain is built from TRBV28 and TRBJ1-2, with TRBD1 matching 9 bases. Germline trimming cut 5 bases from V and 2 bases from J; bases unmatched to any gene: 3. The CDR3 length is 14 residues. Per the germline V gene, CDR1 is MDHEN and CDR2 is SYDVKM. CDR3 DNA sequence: TGTGCCAGCAGTCGGACAGGGGCGAACTATGGCTACACCTTC. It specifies CASSRTGANYGYTF.

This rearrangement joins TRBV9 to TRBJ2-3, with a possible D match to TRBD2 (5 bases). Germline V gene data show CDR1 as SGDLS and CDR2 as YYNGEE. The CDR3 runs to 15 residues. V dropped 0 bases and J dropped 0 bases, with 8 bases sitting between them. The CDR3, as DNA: TGTGCCAGCAGCGTAGGTCCGGGAAGCACAGATACGCAGTATTTT. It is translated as CASSVGPGSTDTQYF. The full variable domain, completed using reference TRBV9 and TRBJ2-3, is DSGVTQTPKHLITATGQRVTLRCSPRSGDLSVYWYQQSLDQGLQFLIQYYNGEERAKGNILERFSAQQFPDLHSELNLSSLELGDSALYFCASSVGPGSTDTQYFGPGTRLTVL.

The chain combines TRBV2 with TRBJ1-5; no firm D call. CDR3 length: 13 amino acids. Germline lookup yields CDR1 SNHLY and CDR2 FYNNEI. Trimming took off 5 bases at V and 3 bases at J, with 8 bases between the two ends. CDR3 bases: TGTGCCAGCAGTTTTCAGGTCAATCAGCCCCAGCATTTT. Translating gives CASSFQVNQPQHF.

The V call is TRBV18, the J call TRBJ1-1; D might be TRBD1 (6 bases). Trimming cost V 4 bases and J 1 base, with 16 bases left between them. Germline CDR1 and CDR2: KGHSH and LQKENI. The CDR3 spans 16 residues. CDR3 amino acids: CASSHSRTDSNTEAFF. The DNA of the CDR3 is TGTGCCAGCTCACATTCGCGGACAGACTCGAACACTGAAGCTTTCTTT.

CDR3 nucleotides: TGTGCCAGTGGAGACCATAGCAATCAGCCCCAGCATTTT. It is translated as CASGDHSNQPQHF. The chain employs TRBV19 and TRBJ1-5; D unclear. Germline values: CDR1 LNHDA, CDR2 SQIVND (reference sequence). This CDR3 has 13 amino acids. V dropped 8 bases and J dropped 0 bases, with 8 bases sitting between them.

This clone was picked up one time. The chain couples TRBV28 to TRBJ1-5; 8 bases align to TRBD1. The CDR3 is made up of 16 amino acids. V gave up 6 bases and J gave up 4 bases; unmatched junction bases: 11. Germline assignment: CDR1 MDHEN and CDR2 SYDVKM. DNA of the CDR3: TGTGCCAGCAGCTTTTTTACCGGGACAGGTAATCAGCCCCAGCATTTT. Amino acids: CASSFFTGTGNQPQHF.

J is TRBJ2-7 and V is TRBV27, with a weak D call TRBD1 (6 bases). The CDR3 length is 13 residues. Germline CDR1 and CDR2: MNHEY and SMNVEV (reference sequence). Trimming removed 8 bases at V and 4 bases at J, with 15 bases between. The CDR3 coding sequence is TGTGCCAGCCGTTCAGGGGCGTTTTACGAGCAGTACTTC. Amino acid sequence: CASRSGAFYEQYF.